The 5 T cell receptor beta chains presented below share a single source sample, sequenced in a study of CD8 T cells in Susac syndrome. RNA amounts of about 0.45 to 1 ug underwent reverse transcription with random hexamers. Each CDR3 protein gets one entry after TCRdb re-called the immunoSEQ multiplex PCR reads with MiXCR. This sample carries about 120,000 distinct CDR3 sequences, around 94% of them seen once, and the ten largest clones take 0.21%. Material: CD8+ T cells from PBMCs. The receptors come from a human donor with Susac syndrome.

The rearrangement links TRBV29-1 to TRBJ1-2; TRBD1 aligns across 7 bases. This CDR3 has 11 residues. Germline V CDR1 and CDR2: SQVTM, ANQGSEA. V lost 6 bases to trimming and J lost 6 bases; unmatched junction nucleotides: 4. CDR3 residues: CSVDRTDGYTF. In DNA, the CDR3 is TGCAGCGTGGACAGGACCGATGGCTACACCTTC.

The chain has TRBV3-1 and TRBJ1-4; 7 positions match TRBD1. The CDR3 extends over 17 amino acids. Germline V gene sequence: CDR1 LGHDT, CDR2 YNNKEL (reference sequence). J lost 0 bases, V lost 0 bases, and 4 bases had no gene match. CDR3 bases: TGTGCCAGCAGCCAAGACGGGGACAGTGCAACTAATGAAAAACTGTTTTTT. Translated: CASSQDGDSATNEKLFF.

CDR3 DNA: TGTGCCAGCAGCTTCCCGGGACAGGGGACAGATACGCAGTATTTT. Translating it yields CASSFPGQGTDTQYF. The rearrangement links TRBV5-6 to TRBJ2-3; 10 positions agree with TRBD1. This CDR3 region has 15 residues. The V gene's germline CDR1 is SGHDT and CDR2 YYEEEE. Trimming cost V 2 bases and J 3 bases; bases outside gene matches: 3. Full variable domain (outside the CDR3, taken from reference TRBV5-6 and TRBJ2-3): DAGVTQSPTHLIKTRGQQVTLRCSPKSGHDTVSWYQQALGQGPQFIFQYYEEEERQRGNFPDRFSGHQFPNYSSELNVNALLLGDSALYLCASSFPGQGTDTQYFGPGTRLTVL.

In DNA form, the CDR3 reads TGTGCCAGCAGTGCCACAGGGGTCTACGAGCAGTACTTC. Its translation: CASSATGVYEQYF. The chain has TRBV6-1 and TRBJ2-7; TRBD1 aligns across 7 bases. Germline V gene lookup returns CDR1 MNHNS and CDR2 SASEGT. The V segment lost 4 bases and the J segment 3 bases; nucleotides outside the gene matches: 3. CDR3 length: 13 amino acids.

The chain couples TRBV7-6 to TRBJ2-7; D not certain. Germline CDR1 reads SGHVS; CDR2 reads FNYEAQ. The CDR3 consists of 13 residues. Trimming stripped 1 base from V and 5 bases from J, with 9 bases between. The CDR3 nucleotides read TGTGCCAGCAGCTTAGAGGTAGCCCACGAGCAGTACTTC. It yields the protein CASSLEVAHEQYF.